This T cell receptor beta chain is drawn from a study of T cells in Graves' hyperthyroidism and ophthalmopathy. TCR beta CDR3 sequences were amplified from RNA transcripts. RT-PCR in the first round (using the HTBI primer set) targeted the TCR CDR3. TCRdb re-called the multiplex PCR reads with MiXCR, one entry per CDR3 protein. The table shows 300,000 to 400,000 distinct CDR3 sequences, with around 23% occurring only once. Stable Graves' hyperthyroidism meant no ophthalmopathy progression within 18 months. Trimming removed 7 bases at V and 2 bases at J, with 11 bases between. This CDR3 region has 13 residues. The germline gives CDR1 SEHNR, CDR2 FQNEAQ (reference sequence).

The rearrangement links TRBV7-9 to TRBJ1-1; D is unclear. The TCR sequence derives from a woman in her fifties or sixties with Graves' hyperthyroidism. Sequenced input: blood. CDR3 DNA: TGTGCCAGCACGGAGACGGCTAACACTGAAGCTTTCTTT. Translating gives CASTETANTEAFF.